This is a list of T cell receptor beta chains from one sample in a study of T-cell memory formation after mild COVID-19. TCRdb redid the calling of the 5' RACE reads with MiXCR, one entry per CDR3 protein. The sample shows fewer than 150,000 distinct CDR3 sequences, more than 13% of them seen only once. The sequenced sample was PBMCs or a T cell subset sorted from them (not recorded which). The receptors were gathered from an adult woman who had mild COVID-19 (a few samples of this study predate the infection). Cell type and time point are not known. Both conserved end residues are part of each CDR3. The order of the fields is CDR3 protein, CDR3 DNA, clone size, D gene, CDR3 length, J gene, V gene. The D gene is left open where the match is weak. Where a row states a size, it is once, few, many or the class of an expanded clone; other rows omit it.

CASSSYGGVYEQYF,TGTGCCAGCAGTTCGTACGGGGGAGTCTACGAGCAGTACTTC,NA,NA,14,TRBJ2-7,TRBV6-2/TRBV6-3
CASSPLPAQYF,TGTGCCAGCAGCCCTCTCCCGGCCCAGTACTTC,NA,NA,11,TRBJ2-5,TRBV7-8
CASRAMKGSYNSPLHF,TGTGCCAGCAGGGCCATGAAGGGCTCCTATAATTCACCCCTCCACTTT,NA,NA,16,TRBJ1-6,TRBV5-4
CASSPESYNTDTQYF,TGTGCCAGCAGTCCCGAATCTTATAACACAGATACGCAGTATTTT,NA,NA,15,TRBJ2-3,TRBV12-3/TRBV12-4
CASSPESNRRFGVLTF,TGTGCCAGCAGCCCAGAGAGTAACAGGCGGTTTGGGGTCCTGACTTTC,NA,NA,16,TRBJ2-6,TRBV7-6
CATSRNRLVVAGTHEQYF,TGTGCCACCAGCAGAAACCGACTAGTAGTAGCGGGGACCCACGAGCAGTACTTC,few,TRBD2,18,TRBJ2-7,TRBV15
CASSSTDPRPYEQYF,TGTGCCAGCTCGTCGACAGACCCCCGGCCCTACGAGCAGTACTTC,few,NA,15,TRBJ2-7,TRBV18
CATLDGVGTGELFF,TGCGCCACCTTGGATGGGGTTGGCACCGGGGAGCTGTTTTTT,few,NA,14,TRBJ2-2,TRBV4-1
CASSDTVKEQYF,TGTGCCAGCAGCGATACAGTAAAAGAGCAGTACTTC,once,NA,12,TRBJ2-7,TRBV2
CASSRVLSSSQETQYF,TGTGCCAGCAGCAGGGTTCTTAGTTCCTCACAAGAGACCCAGTACTTC,NA,NA,16,TRBJ2-5,TRBV2
CASSQMWTGQANNEQFF,TGTGCCAGCAGCCAAATGTGGACGGGACAGGCAAACAATGAGCAGTTCTTC,NA,TRBD1,17,TRBJ2-1,TRBV3-1
CASRDLPGQQNTEAFF,TGTGCCAGCAGGGATCTTCCGGGACAACAAAACACTGAAGCTTTCTTT,NA,NA,16,TRBJ1-1,TRBV2
CASSSRSVLPGLNLETQYF,TGTGCCAGCAGTTCCCGCAGCGTGTTACCCGGGCTGAATCTAGAGACCCAGTACTTC,few,NA,19,TRBJ2-5,TRBV12-3/TRBV12-4
CASSLLGGVHNEQFF,TGCGCCAGCAGCCTTCTGGGGGGGGTCCACAATGAGCAGTTCTTC,NA,TRBD2,15,TRBJ2-1,TRBV5-1
CASHYGGRSNQPQHF,TGTGCCAGCCATTACGGGGGACGAAGCAATCAGCCCCAGCATTTT,NA,NA,15,TRBJ1-5,TRBV7-8
CASSFGAKNIQYF,TGTGCCAGTAGTTTTGGGGCCAAAAACATTCAGTACTTC,many,NA,13,TRBJ2-4,TRBV19
CSAAQGPGELFF,TGCAGTGCTGCACAGGGCCCCGGGGAGCTGTTTTTT,many,NA,12,TRBJ2-2,TRBV20-1
CASSMGATGELFF,TGTGCCAGTAGTATGGGGGCCACCGGGGAGCTGTTTTTT,NA,NA,13,TRBJ2-2,TRBV19
CATSRWDSPYPYEQFF,TGTGCCACCAGCAGGTGGGACAGCCCCTATCCTTATGAGCAGTTCTTC,NA,TRBD1,16,TRBJ2-1,TRBV15
CASSVGGTLYNEQFF,TGTGCCAGCAGCGTAGGGGGGACACTCTACAATGAGCAGTTCTTC,NA,NA,15,TRBJ2-1,TRBV9
CATSREGRDRSNEQFF,TGTGCCACCAGCAGAGAAGGGCGGGACAGGTCTAATGAGCAGTTCTTC,few,TRBD1,16,TRBJ2-1,TRBV15
CASSTGVGASTDTQYF,TGTGCCAGCAGTACAGGGGTCGGGGCTAGCACAGATACGCAGTATTTT,few,TRBD1,16,TRBJ2-3,TRBV12-3/TRBV12-4
CSATYTGAGELFF,TGCAGCGCAACCTACACCGGAGCCGGGGAGCTGTTTTTT,few,NA,13,TRBJ2-2,TRBV29-1
CASSSPDGTQYF,TGCGCCAGCAGCTCGCCGGACGGGACCCAGTACTTC,NA,NA,12,TRBJ2-5,TRBV5-1
CASSLNLAGVKGEQFF,TGTGCCAGCAGCCTGAATTTAGCGGGAGTAAAGGGTGAGCAGTTCTTC,few,TRBD2,16,TRBJ2-1,TRBV7-2
CASSLGQGHEQFF,TGTGCCAGCAGTCTTGGACAGGGTCATGAGCAGTTCTTC,few,TRBD1,13,TRBJ2-1,TRBV6-5
CASSQGFGAFF,TGTGCCAGCAGCCAGGGTTTCGGAGCTTTCTTT,NA,NA,11,TRBJ1-1,TRBV25-1
CASSGSRNYGYTF,TGTGCCAGCAGCGGATCAAGGAACTATGGCTACACCTTC,few,NA,13,TRBJ1-2,TRBV9